The present T cell receptor beta chain was sequenced within a study of identical twins. Germline V CDR1 and CDR2: DFQATT, SNEGSKA (reference sequence). The CDR3 is 14 amino acids. V was shortened by 5 bases and J by 1 base, with 13 bases between the two germline ends. A universal primer site arose from template switching, and cDNA bore unique molecular identifiers. Via MiXCR, TCRdb re-called the 5' RACE reads, giving one row per CDR3 protein. The table has just over 500,000 distinct CDR3 sequences, approximately 22% seen once. These data also formed part of another study, on T cells expressing NK-cell markers. As that study records: The HCMV specificity of the expanded NKG2C+ T cell clones stayed unresolved.

The J gene is TRBJ2-3, the V gene TRBV20-1, with D unclear. The clonotype originates from a woman aged 18 to 35 in good health. The sample taken for sequencing was CD4+ T cells sorted from blood. As DNA, the CDR3 is TGCAGTGCTCGGAACCCTCAGGGCACAGATACGCAGTATTTT. This encodes CSARNPQGTDTQYF.